These 9 T cell receptor beta chains were sequenced from one sample in a study of cytomegalovirus exposure and HLA in healthy donors. The method was immunoSEQ multiplex PCR; TCRdb's version includes in-frame clones alone and lacks a portion of them. The profile shows about 110,000 clones, more than 70% of them singletons. The specimen was PBMCs. The receptors derive from a young woman in good health and CMV-seronegative.

The genes are TRBV7-3 and TRBJ2-1; 9 positions match TRBD2. CDR3 length equals 15 residues. With 6 bases clipped from V and 7 bases from J, the junction kept 10 bases outside the gene matches. Germline CDR1 is SGHTA and CDR2 is FQGTGA. The CDR3 reads CASSLAGGPSNEQFF. CDR3 nucleotides: TGTGCCAGCAGTCTGGCGGGAGGGCCCTCGAATGAGCAGTTCTTC.

V usage is TRBV10-1 and J usage is TRBJ2-7, with 7 nucleotides matching TRBD2. The V and J ends lost 8 bases and 6 bases, in that order; junction bases with no gene match: 13. Germline CDR1 WNHNN, CDR2 SYGVQD (reference sequence). The CDR3 is made up of 14 amino acids. The chain's CDR3 is CASVRGGRMLEQYF. CDR3 sequence (DNA): TGCGCCAGCGTTAGAGGCGGGAGAATGCTCGAGCAGTACTTC.

The table lists this clone with a count of one. V gene TRBV5-1 combines with J gene TRBJ2-3; 8 nucleotides match TRBD2. This CDR3 is 14 amino acids long. Germline V gene data show CDR1 as SGHRS and CDR2 as YFSETQ. The ends lost 0 bases at V and 6 bases at J; junction bases unmatched: 3. The CDR3: CASSLETSDDTQYF. CDR3 bases: TGCGCCAGCAGCTTGGAGACTAGCGATGATACGCAGTATTTT.

The chain employs TRBV14 and TRBJ1-4; D may be TRBD1 (6 bases). The CDR3 runs 16 residues. V lost 4 bases, J lost 0 bases, and 12 bases lay in between. CDR1 and CDR2 from the germline V gene are SGHDN and FVKESK. In nucleotides, the CDR3 is TGTGCCAGCAGCCGCCGGACAGATGCAACTAATGAAAAACTGTTTTTT. Amino acids: CASSRRTDATNEKLFF.

V is TRBV18 and J is TRBJ1-1, with D unclear. The CDR3 has 14 residues. Germline V lookup: CDR1 KGHSH, CDR2 LQKENI. Trimming cost V 0 bases and J 3 bases, with 8 bases left between them. In DNA form, the CDR3 reads TGTGCCAGCTCACCACCGAGCAGGTACACTGAAGCTTTCTTT. As protein: CASSPPSRYTEAFF.

This clone was seen only a few times. This rearrangement joins TRBV28 to TRBJ1-2, with D perhaps TRBD1 (6 bases). The CDR3 is 12 amino acids. The V gene's germline CDR1 is MDHEN and CDR2 SYDVKM. The V and J ends lost 6 bases and 5 bases respectively, with 10 bases between them. The CDR3 loop reads CASRYGQYGYTF. The CDR3 DNA reads TGTGCCAGCAGATACGGACAGTATGGCTACACCTTC.

V gene TRBV7-2 combines with J gene TRBJ2-5; D is unresolved. CDR1 and CDR2 (germline): SGHTA, FQGNSA. V gave up 3 bases and J gave up 4 bases, with 6 bases separating them. The CDR3 has 12 amino acids. The CDR3 reads CASSFWAETQYF. The CDR3 DNA is TGTGCCAGCAGCTTTTGGGCAGAGACCCAGTACTTC.

This clone appeared a single time. The rearrangement uses TRBV11-3 and TRBJ2-1, with a weak D call TRBD2 (5 bases). The CDR3 has 14 residues. Germline values: CDR1 SGHNT, CDR2 YENEEA. Trimming removed 5 bases at V and 7 bases at J, with 15 bases between. CDR3 sequence: CASSPPGNWNEQFF. The CDR3 DNA follows: TGTGCCAGCAGCCCCCCCGGGAATTGGAATGAGCAGTTCTTC.

This clone was detected only once. V usage is TRBV4-1 and J usage is TRBJ2-1; D is undetermined. The CDR3 length is 13 residues. The V and J ends lost 1 base and 8 bases respectively, with 9 bases between them. The germline CDR1 and CDR2 sequences are MGHRA and YSYEKL. CDR3 in amino acids: CASSQGDWDEQFF. In nucleotides, the CDR3 is TGCGCCAGCAGCCAAGGAGACTGGGATGAGCAGTTCTTC.